This TCR beta chain derives from a study of spatial heterogeneity in lung cancer. Time point described: blood at routine non-recurrence follow-up after resection. Sequencing of whole RNA from tumor, nontumor lung or frozen PBMC involved no sorting. This clonotype came up a few times. CDR3 length equals 15 residues. V was cut by 6 bases and J by 0 bases, with 14 bases left in between. Germline V gene data show CDR1 as MNHEY and CDR2 as SVGEGT. TCRdb independently ran MiXCR on the 5' RACE reads; one entry per CDR3 protein. The sample yields about 120,000 distinct CDR3 sequences, more than 10% seen once. The J gene is TRBJ1-1, the V gene TRBV6-2 or TRBV6-3; D possibly corresponds to TRBD1 (5 bases). The origin of this receptor is a male donor with early-stage non-small cell lung cancer. Specimen: PBMCs, collected at follow-up. CDR3 coding DNA: TGTGCCAGCAGGGCCGGGACGGCTATGAACACTGAAGCTTTCTTT. This sequence encodes CASRAGTAMNTEAFF.